These T cell receptor beta chains were read from a single sample in a study of blood T cell repertoires in COVID-19. Method: immunoSEQ multiplex PCR; TCRdb's copy keeps in-frame clones and lacks some. The table records about half a million clones, approximately 83% of them present only once. The sequenced sample was peripheral blood. The receptors derive from a human donor in a cohort sampled during active COVID-19. The CDR3 runs from the conserved cysteine through the conserved F or W. The D gene is left open where the match is weak. The size of a clone is reported for some rows only, either as once, few or many, or as a class for expanded clones.

TRBJ2-7	TRBV11-2	.	TRBD2	CASSLYGLAGVYYEQYF	TGTGCCAGCAGCTTGTATGGACTAGCGGGGGTTTACTACGAGCAGTACTTC
TRBJ1-5	TRBV6-2/TRBV6-3	.	.	CASSYRENQPQHF	TGTGCCAGCAGTTATAGAGAAAATCAGCCCCAGCATTTT
TRBJ1-1	TRBV9	few	TRBD1	CASSRQGNNEAFF	TGTGCCAGCTCTCGACAGGGGAACAATGAAGCTTTCTTT
TRBJ1-2	TRBV30	.	TRBD1	CAWRGGRGYTF	TGTGCCTGGAGAGGGGGCCGAGGCTACACCTTC
TRBJ1-5	TRBV4-1	.	TRBD1	CASSQETGGSQPQHF	TGCGCCAGCAGCCAAGAGACAGGGGGGAGTCAGCCCCAGCATTTT
TRBJ2-7	TRBV5-6	.	TRBD2	CASSLGLAGVSYEQYF	TGTGCCAGCAGCTTGGGGCTAGCGGGGGTGTCCTACGAGCAGTACTTC
TRBJ2-7	TRBV6-6	few	.	CASNPPPLHEQYF	TGTGCCAGCAATCCTCCCCCACTGCACGAGCAGTACTTC
TRBJ2-1	TRBV5-4	.	TRBD1	CASRYQGVEQFF	TGTGCCAGCAGATATCAGGGGGTTGAGCAGTTCTTC
TRBJ2-7	TRBV6-5	.	.	CASSFQTQGIAYEQYF	TGTGCCAGCAGTTTCCAAACGCAGGGAATTGCCTACGAGCAGTACTTC
TRBJ1-6	TRBV30	.	.	CAWDSSYNSPLHF	TGTGCCTGGGACAGCTCCTATAATTCACCCCTCCACTTT
TRBJ1-5	TRBV14	.	.	CASSQPTGPQHF	TGTGCCAGCAGCCAACCGACAGGACCCCAGCATTTT
TRBJ2-3	TRBV6-6	few	.	CASSSADTQYF	TGTGCCAGCAGTAGCGCAGATACGCAGTATTTT
TRBJ2-5	TRBV4-1	.	.	CASSPSSAGRSKKETQYF	TGCGCCAGCAGCCCCTCGTCGGCAGGGCGGTCGAAGAAAGAGACCCAGTACTTC
TRBJ1-1	TRBV28	few	TRBD1	CASSLPGQMNTEAFF	TGTGCCAGCAGTTTACCGGGACAGATGAACACTGAAGCTTTCTTT
TRBJ1-1	TRBV28	.	TRBD1	CASGQGESTEAFF	TGTGCCAGTGGACAGGGGGAAAGCACTGAAGCTTTCTTT
TRBJ2-1	TRBV6-5	.	TRBD1	CASSLPGQPYNEQFF	TGTGCCAGCAGTCTTCCGGGACAGCCTTACAATGAGCAGTTCTTC
TRBJ2-1	TRBV2	.	.	CASTGYNEQFF	TGTGCCAGCACGGGGTACAATGAGCAGTTCTTC
TRBJ1-2	TRBV14	.	.	CASSQSSLGGIAGYTF	TGTGCCAGCAGCCAATCATCTCTTGGGGGCATTGCTGGCTACACCTTC
TRBJ2-1	TRBV30	.	TRBD1	CAWRGDRGQFF	TGTGCCTGGAGAGGGGACAGGGGACAGTTCTTC
TRBJ2-3	TRBV10-1	.	TRBD2	CASSEKKTSGGVTDTQYF	TGCGCCAGCAGTGAAAAAAAGACTAGCGGGGGAGTCACAGATACGCAGTATTTT
TRBJ1-2	TRBV7-9	few	.	CASSSGGESDGYTF	TGTGCCAGCAGCTCCGGCGGGGAGTCTGATGGCTACACCTTC
TRBJ1-6	TRBV18	few	.	CASSQGLLNSPLHF	TGTGCCAGCTCACAGGGGCTATTGAATTCACCCCTCCACTTT
TRBJ2-1	TRBV30	.	.	CACHSPSSPNEQFF	TGTGCCTGTCATAGCCCTTCATCCCCAAATGAGCAGTTCTTC
TRBJ2-1	TRBV3-1/TRBV3-2	many	.	CASSQGQYNEQFF	TGTGCCAGCAGCCAAGGTCAGTACAATGAGCAGTTCTTC
TRBJ2-1	TRBV3-1/TRBV3-2	.	.	CASSQDSRVSSYNEQFF	TGTGCCAGCAGCCAAGATTCGCGGGTGAGCTCCTACAATGAGCAGTTCTTC
TRBJ2-1	TRBV5-1	.	TRBD2	CASSSGLAGLTYNEQFF	TGCGCCAGCAGCTCGGGACTAGCGGGACTTACCTACAATGAGCAGTTCTTC
TRBJ1-2	TRBV7-2	.	.	CASSLRAGAHYGYTF	TGTGCCAGCAGCTTACGAGCAGGGGCCCACTATGGCTACACCTTC
TRBJ2-3	TRBV7-9	.	TRBD1	CASSITGGSSTDTQYF	TGTGCCAGCAGCATCACAGGGGGATCCTCCACAGATACGCAGTATTTT
TRBJ2-3	TRBV3-1/TRBV3-2	.	.	CASSQDGGSTDTQYF	TGTGCCAGCAGCCAAGATGGCGGGAGCACAGATACGCAGTATTTT
TRBJ2-7	TRBV30	.	.	CAWSVGGTPSEQYF	TGTGCCTGGAGTGTAGGAGGGACTCCATCCGAGCAGTACTTC
TRBJ2-7	TRBV5-6	.	.	CASSLVAKSYEQYF	TGTGCCAGCAGCTTGGTAGCAAAATCCTACGAGCAGTACTTC
TRBJ2-7	TRBV3-1/TRBV3-2	.	TRBD2	CASSRRGSRKNEQYF	TGTGCCAGCAGCAGGCGGGGGTCCCGGAAGAACGAGCAGTACTTC
TRBJ2-3	TRBV28	.	TRBD2	CASSIWLAGVSDTQYF	TGTGCCAGCAGTATCTGGCTAGCGGGAGTTTCAGATACGCAGTATTTT
TRBJ2-7	TRBV28	once	TRBD2	CASSSKREKYEQYF	TGTGCCAGCAGTTCAAAGCGGGAGAAATACGAGCAGTACTTC
TRBJ1-5	TRBV28	few	.	CASRVYSNQPQHF	TGTGCCAGCCGGGTATATAGCAATCAGCCCCAGCATTTT
TRBJ2-7	TRBV2	.	.	CASSQAYEQYF	TGTGCCAGCAGCCAGGCCTACGAGCAGTACTTC
TRBJ2-5	TRBV19	.	.	CASTTKGGSETQYF	TGTGCCAGTACGACCAAAGGAGGTAGCGAGACCCAGTACTTC
TRBJ2-6	TRBV19	once	.	CASSPFVSGANVLTF	TGTGCCAGTAGCCCCTTTGTCTCTGGGGCCAACGTCCTGACTTTC
TRBJ1-1	TRBV11-2	.	.	CASSTTTNTEAFF	TGTGCCAGCAGCACCACTACGAACACTGAAGCTTTCTTT
TRBJ1-6	TRBV25-1	.	.	CASSESGNSPLHF	TGTGCCAGCAGTGAATCGGGTAATTCACCCCTCCACTTT
TRBJ2-1	TRBV25-1	.	.	CASSAGALSSYNEQFF	TGTGCCAGCAGTGCAGGGGCCTTAAGCTCCTACAATGAGCAGTTCTTC
TRBJ2-7	TRBV12-3/TRBV12-4	.	.	CASSLTGTYEQYF	TGTGCCAGCAGTTTAACGGGGACCTACGAGCAGTACTTC
TRBJ1-1	TRBV18	once	.	CASSPPAQGRDTEAFF	TGTGCCAGCTCACCACCGGCTCAGGGCAGGGACACTGAAGCTTTCTTT